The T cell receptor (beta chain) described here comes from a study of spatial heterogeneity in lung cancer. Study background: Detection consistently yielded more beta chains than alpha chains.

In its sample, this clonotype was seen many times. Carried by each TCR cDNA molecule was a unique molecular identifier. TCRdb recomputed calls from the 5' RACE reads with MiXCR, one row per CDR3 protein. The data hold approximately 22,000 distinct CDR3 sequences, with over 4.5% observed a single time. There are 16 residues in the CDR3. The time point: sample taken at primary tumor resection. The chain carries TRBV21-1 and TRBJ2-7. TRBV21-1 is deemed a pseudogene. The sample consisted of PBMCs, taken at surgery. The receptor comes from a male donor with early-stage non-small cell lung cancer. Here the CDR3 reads CASTSKEHRSSYEQYF. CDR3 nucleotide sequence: TGTGCCAGCACCTCAAAGGAACACAGAAGCTCCTACGAGCAGTACTTC.